This TCR beta chain was sequenced during a study of cytomegalovirus exposure and HLA in healthy donors (dated by TCRdb to about 2017). Regarding the complete study: According to an earlier analysis of around 600 of the donors, about 170 million T cells yielded 120 million or so unique TCR beta sequences and roughly 280 Gb of sequence data. Donor age, sex, ethnicity and CMV serostatus were compiled alongside the repertoire data. Besides the first cohort of roughly 640 subjects, a separate validation cohort made up of 120 different subjects was used. A later analysis re-examined previously published TCR beta repertoires from more than 650 donors and added high-resolution HLA genotyping to investigate patterns of TCR occurrence. A later genetic analysis took genome-wide SNP genotypes for about 60% of the roughly 670 donors and used that subset as a discovery cohort. On average, roughly 200,000 unique TCR beta nucleotide sequences were sequenced per donor among 398 genotyped donors of the cohort, with 15% to 20% of those sequences being non-productive. To predict cytomegalovirus infection status, the study brought together high-throughput TCR immunosequencing, statistical association of individual TCRs with disease status, and machine learning. The study aimed to test whether cataloging public T cell receptors could reveal signatures of past pathogen exposure. Of the 398 genotyped donors, roughly 85% fell in the genetic ancestry cluster associated with self-reported Caucasian donors. Rather than drawing on any new phenotypic data, the later analysis identified candidate immune exposures from TCR beta sequences and the way those sequences occurred across donors. The number of donors typed differed by locus, with about 620-630 for A, B, C, DRB1 and DQB1, 522 for DQA1, over 600 for DPA1, and some 470 for DPB1. Every repertoire in the discovery cohort had been generated on one and the same sequencing platform. To decide whether each TCR beta V gene segment behaved as functional or pseudogenic, an earlier analysis of fewer than 750 of the donors relied on high-throughput TCR beta sequencing. An early release that covered some 640 HLA-typed donors contained 300 to 350 gigabases of sequencing data and around 80 million unique TCR sequences. HLA typing covered class I and class II loci at four-digit resolution. A handful of DR-DQ haplotypes were treated as single units for association and clustering because of strong linkage in the cohort. The T cell repertoires of around 670 subjects were profiled by immunosequencing and related to cytomegalovirus serostatus. The research as a whole found: A later analysis found that TCR association rates varied across HLA loci, with DRB1 alleles showing the most associated TCRs and HLA-C alleles the fewest. Broadly in line with IMGT annotations, most TCR beta V segments showed up in productive rearrangements about 87% or about 30% of the time in an earlier analysis of around 600 of the donors. In a later genetic analysis, a missense DCLRE1C variant was associated with V-gene and J-gene trimming of TCR beta chains, and the association was replicated in an independent cohort. At a false discovery rate of 0.05, a later analysis linked 15,000 to 20,000 TCR beta sequences to specific HLA alleles. A later analysis found that most CMV-associated TCR beta chains appeared HLA-restricted, with HLA associations seemingly driven largely by CMV exposure. According to a later genetic analysis, donors in an Asian-associated ancestry cluster had fewer N-insertions in productive TCRs than the approximately 630-donor mean. The 87-base-pair reads could not distinguish some IMGT-functional V segments, including TRBV6-2 and TRBV6-3, so those segments were excluded. The earlier analysis of some 560 of the donors excluded over 15 rarely observed V segments, including chromosome 9 orphons, because counts were too low. A total of roughly 160 TCR beta chains were listed by the study as associated with cytomegalovirus. Linkage disequilibrium might explain the correlated functional status among segregating V segments, but an unknown experimental factor could not be ruled out. Because HLA typing was missing for some donors at each locus, association tests included only the typed subset. For the cohort, immune exposure information was limited to CMV serostatus. Roughly uniform sequencing depth across donors was assumed in presence/absence analyses, although this assumption may not hold. The classifier was reported to diagnose cytomegalovirus status with high specificity and sensitivity in both the original cohort and the validation cohort. The authors suggested that the approach could potentially be extended to other disease states and immunological phenotypes. Compared with equally common non-associated chains, HLA-associated TCR beta chains in a later analysis were more clonally expanded and had lower generation probabilities. A further reported finding was that TCR beta sequences accurately predicted the HLA-A and HLA-B alleles for most subjects in the first cohort. While some public TCRs were present in many individuals, most TCR sequences turned up only very rarely across donors. A group of highly shared sequence variants was considered likely to be a technical artifact of the sequencing pipeline. In this cohort, only TCR beta chains were sequenced, and detectable features were limited by the absence of alpha or paired-chain data. Assigning TCR associations to individual alleles was difficult when HLA alleles, especially DR and DQ, strongly co-occurred. In a later analysis, several top co-occurrence clusters were reported to appear linked to parvovirus B19, influenza, CMV and Epstein-Barr virus. A few of the identified cytomegalovirus-associated TCR beta chains were confirmed in vitro to be specific for cytomegalovirus antigens.

Concerning this clone itself: Its binding antigen is unknown. No base quality information exists; no much larger clone differs at one position.

The V end loses 4 bases and the J end loses 5 bases, and a stretch of 18 bases separates them. In the germline V gene, CDR1 corresponds to SGHRS and CDR2 to YFSETQ. The CDR3 starts with the cysteine, ends with the phenylalanine, and has 15 residues. The DNA shown is the 45-base CDR3, in frame from base 1. Receptor libraries were prepared by the immunoSEQ multiplex PCR assay. A mixture of 60 forward primers for TCR Vbeta segments and 13 reverse primers for TCR Jbeta segments was used in the multiplex PCR. The CDR3 region of rearranged TCR beta genes was amplified from genomic DNA with a multiplex PCR assay. On the Illumina HiSeq System, the amplified TCR beta libraries were sequenced as 87-base-pair reads. Under the source paper's analysis protocol: A later analysis counted about 80 million unique TCR beta chains across the 550 to 750 repertoires, and some 11 million of these chains were shared by at least two donors. Raw reads were error-corrected and collapsed into unique sequences with a nearest-neighbor algorithm that merged closely related sequences to remove PCR and sequencing errors. CDR3 sequences were aligned to IMGT reference sequences to assign V, D and J gene segments. For a sequence to be retained, a match of at least six nucleotides to both a V gene segment and a J gene segment was required. A rearrangement counted as productive if the CDR3 had no stop codons and remained in frame with V and J, and every other rearrangement counted as non-productive. Following IMGT convention, CDR3 was defined as the stretch from the second conserved V-encoded cysteine to the conserved J-encoded phenylalanine. Sequences without an unambiguous match to a single V gene segment were excluded from the earlier analysis of a few hundred of the donors. An earlier analysis of 587 of the donors called V segments functional above 56.7% productive rearrangements and segregating when the between-donor standard deviation exceeded 5%. To diagnose cytomegalovirus status from the catalog of TCR beta chain sequences, a statistical classification framework was built. In a later analysis, V and J genes were assigned by comparing TCR nucleotide sequences against IMGT/GENE-DB human TR gene sequences. In a later analysis, CDR3 sequences and most-parsimonious VDJ recombination scenarios were assigned using the TCRdist pipeline. A later analysis defined each TCR beta chain by its CDR3 amino acid sequence plus V-gene family, and excluded reads lacking a unique V-gene family. A later analysis removed roughly 590 highly shared, low-generation-probability nucleotide sequences to deal with suspected cross-contamination and a sequencing artifact. For each public chain, a later analysis derived a clonal expansion index from normalized ranks of inferred template counts within each repertoire. In a later analysis, generation probabilities were computed using a VDJ recombination model fitted to out-of-frame rearrangements, and the results were checked against IGoR. In a later analysis, TCR-TCR, TCR-HLA and TCR-CMV co-occurrence was scored with hypergeometric tests, and a repertoire-size bias correction was applied to TCR pairs. To estimate false discovery rates, a later analysis permuted the HLA or CMV assignments 20 times. In a later analysis, co-occurring TCRs were grouped with DBSCAN, and TCRdist sequence similarity was added when clustering was performed within HLA-allele-positive subsets. Co-occurrence clustering excluded repertoires with fewer than 30,000 or more than 120,000 public chains, plus five with anomalous nucleotide sharing. Entries here come from immuneACCESS through TCRdb and include only in-frame sequences with V and J called. Some clones fail to appear in such tables; in the studies checked, an unresolved V gene covers under half of the shortfall, and the cause of the remainder is unknown. V and J calls and clone size follow that table, whereas D and trimming were derived from the DNA. In all, the sample holds 150,000 to 200,000 clones, and around 62% of those were seen once. The top ten clonotypes cover around 2.9% of the sample.

The cohort consisted of 666 healthy bone marrow donors. All cohort members were sampled while nominally healthy, although unrecorded immune exposures were likely present. The donor tested CMV seronegative, placing the donor among the roughly 400 seronegative members of the cohort. A peripheral blood sample was collected from each donor, and TCR beta sequencing was performed on peripheral blood mononuclear cells. Genomic DNA was extracted from the blood cell samples with the Qiagen DNeasy Blood Extraction Kit. This clonotype was sampled from a man between 35 and 55 years old in good health and CMV-seronegative. The sequenced sample consisted of PBMCs. The rearrangement combines TRBV5-1 with TRBJ1-1, with the identity of the D gene unclear. CDR3 region: CASSPLGRKKTEAFF. The nucleotide sequence reads as follows: TGCGCCAGCAGCCCCTTGGGCAGGAAGAAGACTGAAGCTTTCTTT.